Described below is a single T cell receptor (beta chain) sequence and its context. Its antigen is still unknown. This sample was included in a study of blood T cells in healthy people across ages. Losses at the gene ends were 3 bases for V and 4 bases for J; bases not matched to a gene: 4. Germline values: CDR1 SGHRS, CDR2 YFSETQ. The CDR3 spans 15 residues. Study outcomes and limitations: Per million T cells, the diversity of TCR beta decreased roughly linearly as age advanced. It was held that diversity estimates obtained from one million T cells represented underestimates.

Individuals who donated were healthy Caucasians from Russia aged roughly 6 to 100. The authors ran a second PCR of 7 to 11 cycles using a sample-barcoded 5' primer and a J-beta primer mix. Template switching added a 12-random-nucleotide identifier to every cDNA molecule. TCRdb re-called the 5' RACE reads through MiXCR, storing one row per CDR3 protein. Seen here are hundreds of thousands of distinct CDR3 sequences, 29% observed once, and the top ten hold around a sixth. This chain connects TRBV5-1 to TRBJ2-1, with 10 bases that match TRBD2. The clonotype comes from a woman older than 75 in good health. Sequences were obtained from blood. For the CDR3, the DNA is TGCGCCAGCAGCTATCTAGCGGGGGAGTACAATGAGCAGTTCTTC. Translation gives CASSYLAGEYNEQFF.